Listed below are T cell receptor beta chains from one sample, sequenced in a study of blood T cell repertoires in COVID-19. Repertoires were generated with immunoSEQ multiplex PCR, while TCRdb's copy carries only in-frame clones and drops some. This table has over 75,000 clones, about 82% appearing once. The specimen sequenced was peripheral blood. Every receptor here comes from a human donor in a cohort sampled during active COVID-19. The CDR3 runs from the conserved cysteine through the conserved F or W. Each record gives: J gene, D gene, clone size, V gene, CDR3 DNA, CDR3 protein. D genes are given only for firm matches. Clone size appears in some rows only: once, few, many, or a class for an expanded clone.

j_gene: TRBJ1-1
d_gene: TRBD1
abundance: NA
v_gene: TRBV19
CDR3nt: TGTGCCAGTAGCCAGGGGGCAAACACTGAAGCTTTCTTT
CDR3aa: CASSQGANTEAFF

j_gene: TRBJ2-3
d_gene: NA
abundance: NA
v_gene: TRBV4-3
CDR3nt: TGCGCCAGCAGCCAAGCTTTACAGGGAGTTAAGGACGATACGCAGTATTTT
CDR3aa: CASSQALQGVKDDTQYF

j_gene: TRBJ1-6
d_gene: TRBD1
abundance: NA
v_gene: TRBV4-3
CDR3nt: TGCGCCAGCAGCCAAGATCGGACAGGAGGCGGTAATTCACCCCTCCACTTT
CDR3aa: CASSQDRTGGGNSPLHF

j_gene: TRBJ1-1
d_gene: NA
abundance: NA
v_gene: TRBV28
CDR3nt: TGTGCCAGCAGCGACACTGAAGCTTTCTTT
CDR3aa: CASSDTEAFF

j_gene: TRBJ2-7
d_gene: TRBD2
abundance: NA
v_gene: TRBV3-1/TRBV3-2
CDR3nt: TGTGCCAGCAGCCCCGGGACTAGCGGGAGAGGGGCCTACGAGCAGTACTTC
CDR3aa: CASSPGTSGRGAYEQYF

j_gene: TRBJ2-2
d_gene: NA
abundance: NA
v_gene: TRBV28
CDR3nt: TGTGCCAGCATTCAGGTTAGCACCGGGGAGCTGTTTTTT
CDR3aa: CASIQVSTGELFF

j_gene: TRBJ1-2
d_gene: NA
abundance: NA
v_gene: TRBV10-3
CDR3nt: TGTGCCATCAGTACCCCGGGGTCCAACTATGGCTACACCTTC
CDR3aa: CAISTPGSNYGYTF

j_gene: TRBJ2-7
d_gene: NA
abundance: NA
v_gene: TRBV2
CDR3nt: TGTGCCAGCAGTGAAGAGGGGTTGGAGCAGTACTTC
CDR3aa: CASSEEGLEQYF

j_gene: TRBJ1-4
d_gene: NA
abundance: NA
v_gene: TRBV19
CDR3nt: TGTGCCACCTCGAAAGACAGAAATGAAAAACTGTTTTTT
CDR3aa: CATSKDRNEKLFF

j_gene: TRBJ2-7
d_gene: TRBD2
abundance: NA
v_gene: TRBV23-1
CDR3nt: TGCGCCAGCAGTCAAACCGTAGCGGGAGAAACTCGGGAGCAGTACTTC
CDR3aa: CASSQTVAGETREQYF

j_gene: TRBJ2-2
d_gene: NA
abundance: NA
v_gene: TRBV5-6
CDR3nt: TGTGCCAGCAGCTTCGCAGGGCGGACCGGGGAGCTGTTTTTT
CDR3aa: CASSFAGRTGELFF

j_gene: TRBJ1-4
d_gene: TRBD1
abundance: NA
v_gene: TRBV7-3
CDR3nt: TGTGCCAGCAGCAGGAAAGCGGGACAGGCCGCAACTAATGAAAAACTGTTTTTT
CDR3aa: CASSRKAGQAATNEKLFF

j_gene: TRBJ2-1
d_gene: TRBD2
abundance: NA
v_gene: TRBV28
CDR3nt: TGTGCCTGCAAGGGGACTAGCTCCTACAATGAGCAGTTCTTC
CDR3aa: CACKGTSSYNEQFF

j_gene: TRBJ1-2
d_gene: NA
abundance: NA
v_gene: TRBV19
CDR3nt: TGTGCCAGTAGTCACGAGGGTGCAGGTAGTAGCGGCTACACCTTC
CDR3aa: CASSHEGAGSSGYTF

j_gene: TRBJ2-7
d_gene: TRBD1
abundance: NA
v_gene: TRBV7-2
CDR3nt: TGTGCCAGCAGCTTAGGAGGGACAGGGACCTACGAGCAGTACTTC
CDR3aa: CASSLGGTGTYEQYF

j_gene: TRBJ2-1
d_gene: TRBD1
abundance: NA
v_gene: TRBV10-3
CDR3nt: TGTGCCATCAGGACAGGGGTCGAGCAGTTCTTC
CDR3aa: CAIRTGVEQFF

j_gene: TRBJ2-7
d_gene: TRBD1
abundance: NA
v_gene: TRBV15
CDR3nt: TGTGCCACCGGACAGGGACGGTCCTACGAGCAGTACTTC
CDR3aa: CATGQGRSYEQYF

j_gene: TRBJ1-2
d_gene: NA
abundance: once
v_gene: TRBV6-2/TRBV6-3
CDR3nt: TGTGCCAGCAGTCGAATTAGGACAGTTTCCGGCTACACCTTC
CDR3aa: CASSRIRTVSGYTF

j_gene: TRBJ1-2
d_gene: NA
abundance: once
v_gene: TRBV3-1/TRBV3-2
CDR3nt: TGTGCCAGCAGCCAAGGAACAGCATGGCGTGGCTACACCTTC
CDR3aa: CASSQGTAWRGYTF

j_gene: TRBJ2-2
d_gene: NA
abundance: NA
v_gene: TRBV6-2/TRBV6-3
CDR3nt: TGTGCCAGCAGTTACAGGGGAAACACCGGGGGGCTGTTTTTT
CDR3aa: CASSYRGNTGGLFF

j_gene: TRBJ2-7
d_gene: TRBD1
abundance: NA
v_gene: TRBV5-1
CDR3nt: TGCGCCAGCAGCTTGGGGACAGGGGGACGCGAGCAGTACTTC
CDR3aa: CASSLGTGGREQYF

j_gene: TRBJ1-4
d_gene: NA
abundance: NA
v_gene: TRBV6-2/TRBV6-3
CDR3nt: TGTGCCAGCAGTTACTCCCGGAGACAGCCTGAAAAACTGTTTTTT
CDR3aa: CASSYSRRQPEKLFF

j_gene: TRBJ1-5
d_gene: NA
abundance: NA
v_gene: TRBV2
CDR3nt: TGTGCCAGCAGTGAAGGGACAGCATATAGCAATCAGCCCCAGCATTTT
CDR3aa: CASSEGTAYSNQPQHF

j_gene: TRBJ2-5
d_gene: TRBD1
abundance: NA
v_gene: TRBV12-5
CDR3nt: TGTGCTAGTGGTTTGGTCCTAGACAGGGGAAGAGAGACCCAGTACTTC
CDR3aa: CASGLVLDRGRETQYF

j_gene: TRBJ1-2
d_gene: NA
abundance: NA
v_gene: TRBV19
CDR3nt: TGTGCCAGTAGCATCGGACAGAGGCCATACTATGGCTACACCTTC
CDR3aa: CASSIGQRPYYGYTF

j_gene: TRBJ1-1
d_gene: NA
abundance: NA
v_gene: TRBV9
CDR3nt: TGTGCCAGCAGCCTCTCCGGTGCCCTAGGAAGTGAAGCTTTCTTT
CDR3aa: CASSLSGALGSEAFF

j_gene: TRBJ2-7
d_gene: TRBD2
abundance: NA
v_gene: TRBV24-1
CDR3nt: TGTGCCACCGCGGGAGGGCCTTTCCACGAGCAGTACTTC
CDR3aa: CATAGGPFHEQYF

j_gene: TRBJ2-3
d_gene: TRBD1
abundance: NA
v_gene: TRBV7-3
CDR3nt: TGTGCCAGCAGCTTAACAGGACAGGGAAGCACAGATACGCAGTATTTT
CDR3aa: CASSLTGQGSTDTQYF

j_gene: TRBJ2-5
d_gene: NA
abundance: NA
v_gene: TRBV10-3
CDR3nt: TGTGCCATCAGGGGGACTGGCCCAGAGACCCAGTACTTC
CDR3aa: CAIRGTGPETQYF

j_gene: TRBJ2-7
d_gene: TRBD1
abundance: NA
v_gene: TRBV5-1
CDR3nt: TGCGCCAGCAGCTCCACCCTGGACAGGCGGGCTTACGAGCAGTACTTC
CDR3aa: CASSSTLDRRAYEQYF

j_gene: TRBJ2-1
d_gene: TRBD1
abundance: NA
v_gene: TRBV29-1
CDR3nt: TGCAGCGCTTCAGGGGGCTCCTACAATGAGCAGTTCTTC
CDR3aa: CSASGGSYNEQFF

j_gene: TRBJ2-5
d_gene: TRBD1
abundance: NA
v_gene: TRBV10-3
CDR3nt: TGTGCCATCAGTGGGGGACAGGGGAAAGAGACCCAGTACTTC
CDR3aa: CAISGGQGKETQYF

j_gene: TRBJ2-1
d_gene: TRBD1
abundance: NA
v_gene: TRBV27
CDR3nt: TGTGCCAGCACCCCCGGGACAGGGGTTTTGCATGAGCAGTTCTTC
CDR3aa: CASTPGTGVLHEQFF

j_gene: TRBJ2-1
d_gene: TRBD2
abundance: NA
v_gene: TRBV2
CDR3nt: TGTGCCAGCACCCCTGGGAGGGACGCCTACAATGAGCAGTTCTTC
CDR3aa: CASTPGRDAYNEQFF

j_gene: TRBJ2-2
d_gene: TRBD1
abundance: NA
v_gene: TRBV18
CDR3nt: TGTGCCAGCTCACCTGTATTACAGGGGGCCCCCACCGGGGAGCTGTTTTTT
CDR3aa: CASSPVLQGAPTGELFF

j_gene: TRBJ1-2
d_gene: NA
abundance: few
v_gene: TRBV7-8
CDR3nt: TGTGCCAGCAGCTTAGCGCGAGGAGGGGATCGTGGCTACACCTTC
CDR3aa: CASSLARGGDRGYTF

j_gene: TRBJ1-3
d_gene: NA
abundance: NA
v_gene: TRBV7-2
CDR3nt: TGTGCCAGCAGCTTAGGCGGACAGACTGGAAACACCATATATTTT
CDR3aa: CASSLGGQTGNTIYF

j_gene: TRBJ1-1
d_gene: NA
abundance: NA
v_gene: TRBV20-1
CDR3nt: TGCAGTGCGGAGACTGAAGCTTTCTTT
CDR3aa: CSAETEAFF

j_gene: TRBJ1-3
d_gene: TRBD1
abundance: NA
v_gene: TRBV3-1/TRBV3-2
CDR3nt: TGTGCCAGCAGCTTCCGACAGGGATTTGGAAACACCATATATTTT
CDR3aa: CASSFRQGFGNTIYF

j_gene: TRBJ2-3
d_gene: TRBD2
abundance: once
v_gene: TRBV16
CDR3nt: TGTGCCAGCAGCCAATCGTCAGGTAGCGGGAGAGGCCACCGGGATACGCAGTATTTT
CDR3aa: CASSQSSGSGRGHRDTQYF

j_gene: TRBJ2-2
d_gene: TRBD1
abundance: NA
v_gene: TRBV2
CDR3nt: TGTGCCAGCAGAGCCGGGACAGGGGGCTTCGGGGAGCTGTTTTTT
CDR3aa: CASRAGTGGFGELFF

j_gene: TRBJ2-5
d_gene: TRBD1
abundance: NA
v_gene: TRBV3-1/TRBV3-2
CDR3nt: TGTGCCAGCAGCCAAGATCAAACAGGGGGCTCCCAGTACTTC
CDR3aa: CASSQDQTGGSQYF

j_gene: TRBJ2-7
d_gene: TRBD2
abundance: NA
v_gene: TRBV12-3/TRBV12-4
CDR3nt: TGTGCCAGCAGTAGCGGGAGGTTTACCGAGCAGTACTTC
CDR3aa: CASSSGRFTEQYF

j_gene: TRBJ1-2
d_gene: TRBD1
abundance: NA
v_gene: TRBV2
CDR3nt: TGTGCCAGCAGTCCGAGACAGGGTCCGACCTATGGCTACACCTTC
CDR3aa: CASSPRQGPTYGYTF

j_gene: TRBJ2-2
d_gene: NA
abundance: NA
v_gene: TRBV7-2
CDR3nt: TGTGCCAGCAGCTCACAGGGTTCCGGGGAGCTGTTTTTT
CDR3aa: CASSSQGSGELFF

j_gene: TRBJ2-7
d_gene: NA
abundance: NA
v_gene: TRBV24-1
CDR3nt: TGTGCCACCAGTGATTCGGGTTGGGGGCGCGAACCTTTCGGCGAGCAGTACTTC
CDR3aa: CATSDSGWGREPFGEQYF

j_gene: TRBJ2-6
d_gene: TRBD1
abundance: once
v_gene: TRBV19
CDR3nt: TGTGCCAGTAGTGCACAGGGGTCTGCCATCTCTGGGGCCAACGTCCTGACTTTC
CDR3aa: CASSAQGSAISGANVLTF

j_gene: TRBJ1-1
d_gene: TRBD1
abundance: NA
v_gene: TRBV27
CDR3nt: TGTGCCAGCAGTCCAGGGACAGCGAACACTGAAGCTTTCTTT
CDR3aa: CASSPGTANTEAFF

j_gene: TRBJ1-5
d_gene: NA
abundance: NA
v_gene: TRBV7-2
CDR3nt: TGTGCCAGCAGCAGAGGTCGGGAACAGCCCCAGCATTTT
CDR3aa: CASSRGREQPQHF

j_gene: TRBJ2-7
d_gene: TRBD1
abundance: NA
v_gene: TRBV12-3/TRBV12-4
CDR3nt: TGTGCCAGCAGAGACAGGGGCGCGACCGAGCAGTACTTC
CDR3aa: CASRDRGATEQYF

j_gene: TRBJ1-2
d_gene: NA
abundance: NA
v_gene: TRBV28
CDR3nt: TGTGCCAGCAGGAACCTCCAGGGGCTCTATGGCTACACCTTC
CDR3aa: CASRNLQGLYGYTF